This paragraph covers one T cell receptor (beta chain) sequence. The sample comes from a study of blood T cell repertoires in COVID-19. The germline V gene encodes CDR1 LGHDT and CDR2 YNNKEL (reference sequence). Trimming took 4 bases from V and 2 from J; bases not matched to a gene: 2. The CDR3 sequence is 15 residues long. Clones were read by immunoSEQ multiplex PCR, and TCRdb kept only the in-frame ones, dropping some. The sample carries around 190,000 clones, 88% recorded once. The sample taken for sequencing was PBMCs or T cells enriched from blood (not recorded which). J is TRBJ1-4 and V is TRBV3-1 (or the pseudogene TRBV3-2); TRBD1 matches at 9 bases. This TCR came from a woman between 18 and 30 years old who had recovered from COVID-19. CDR3 nucleotides: TGTGCCAGCAGCCGAGGACAGGGGACTAATGAAAAACTGTTTTTT. Translated, it gives CASSRGQGTNEKLFF.